A selection of T cell receptor beta chains follows, all from one sample in a study of human T cells and chemical hapten exposure. Via MiXCR, TCRdb re-called the 5' RACE reads, giving one row per CDR3 protein. There are about 120,000 distinct CDR3 sequences in the sample; around a fifth occur only once, and about 3% lies in the top ten. These receptors were obtained from a human donor in good health. The CDR3 runs from the conserved cysteine through the conserved F or W. Each record gives: V gene, J gene, D gene, clone size, CDR3 DNA, CDR3 protein. D genes are given only for firm matches. Size is stated for part of the rows, as once, few or many counts, or as a class when the clone is expanded.

v_gene: TRBV24-1
j_gene: TRBJ1-2
d_gene: -
abundance: -
CDR3nt: TGTGCCACCAGTGATTTTAAGTCTAACTATGGCTACACCTTC
CDR3aa: CATSDFKSNYGYTF

v_gene: TRBV9
j_gene: TRBJ2-1
d_gene: -
abundance: -
CDR3nt: TGTGCCAGCAGCGTAGATGGCTTCGCTAGCTCCTACAATGAGCAGTTCTTC
CDR3aa: CASSVDGFASSYNEQFF

v_gene: TRBV10-2
j_gene: TRBJ2-6
d_gene: -
abundance: many
CDR3nt: TGCGCCAGCAGTGGGCCTGAGCACTTCTCTGGGGCCAACGTCCTGACTTTC
CDR3aa: CASSGPEHFSGANVLTF

v_gene: TRBV13
j_gene: TRBJ2-3
d_gene: -
abundance: many
CDR3nt: TGTGCCAGCAGCGACCAGCGGCGCTCCAGCACAGATACGCAGTATTTT
CDR3aa: CASSDQRRSSTDTQYF

v_gene: TRBV2
j_gene: TRBJ1-3
d_gene: -
abundance: few
CDR3nt: TGTGCCAGCAGTGATCGTACAGCTTCTGGAAACACCATATATTTT
CDR3aa: CASSDRTASGNTIYF

v_gene: TRBV12-3/TRBV12-4
j_gene: TRBJ2-7
d_gene: -
abundance: few
CDR3nt: TGTGCCAGCAGTTTGTCGACTAACGAGCAGTACTTC
CDR3aa: CASSLSTNEQYF

v_gene: TRBV24-1
j_gene: TRBJ2-1
d_gene: -
abundance: many
CDR3nt: TGTGCCACCAGTGCACGAGAAGGGGGCTACAATGAGCAGTTCTTC
CDR3aa: CATSAREGGYNEQFF

v_gene: TRBV5-4
j_gene: TRBJ2-1
d_gene: TRBD2
abundance: -
CDR3nt: TGTGCCAGCAGCCCGGGGACTAGCGGGAAGGTAGTCGATGAGCAGTTCTTC
CDR3aa: CASSPGTSGKVVDEQFF

v_gene: TRBV11-2
j_gene: TRBJ2-5
d_gene: -
abundance: few
CDR3nt: TGTGCCAGCAGCTTTGGTGGGGGCCGGGAGACCCAGTACTTC
CDR3aa: CASSFGGGRETQYF

v_gene: TRBV7-9
j_gene: TRBJ2-1
d_gene: -
abundance: -
CDR3nt: TGTGCCAGCAGCCCGAATCATACTCAGGGAGAGCAGTTCTTC
CDR3aa: CASSPNHTQGEQFF

v_gene: TRBV24-1
j_gene: TRBJ2-1
d_gene: TRBD2
abundance: -
CDR3nt: TGTGCCACCAGTCTCGGGGGGGCGGGAGAGGTTGAGCAGTTCTTC
CDR3aa: CATSLGGAGEVEQFF

v_gene: TRBV28
j_gene: TRBJ2-1
d_gene: -
abundance: -
CDR3nt: TGTGCCAGCAGGGGGCTCCTCTCCTACAATGAGCAGTTCTTC
CDR3aa: CASRGLLSYNEQFF

v_gene: TRBV12-5
j_gene: TRBJ2-2
d_gene: -
abundance: -
CDR3nt: TGTGCTAGTGGTTTGGTCCTCGGACAGACGAACACCGGGGAGCTGTTTTTT
CDR3aa: CASGLVLGQTNTGELFF

v_gene: TRBV6-5
j_gene: TRBJ1-1
d_gene: -
abundance: -
CDR3nt: TGTGCCAGCCGGGCAGCCATGAACACTGAAGCTTTCTTT
CDR3aa: CASRAAMNTEAFF

v_gene: TRBV6-2/TRBV6-3
j_gene: TRBJ2-1
d_gene: -
abundance: few
CDR3nt: TGTGCCAGCAGCGGACGGTTAAATGAGCAGTTCTTC
CDR3aa: CASSGRLNEQFF

v_gene: TRBV4-2
j_gene: TRBJ1-3
d_gene: -
abundance: -
CDR3nt: TGTGCCAGCAGCCGCATGACCGAGTCTGGAAACACCATATATTTT
CDR3aa: CASSRMTESGNTIYF

v_gene: TRBV24-1
j_gene: TRBJ2-3
d_gene: -
abundance: few
CDR3nt: TGTGCCACCAGTGACAGTGGGACTTCACTGGAAGATACGCAGTATTTT
CDR3aa: CATSDSGTSLEDTQYF

v_gene: TRBV20-1
j_gene: TRBJ2-3
d_gene: TRBD1
abundance: -
CDR3nt: TGCAGTGCCTTCCCGGGACAGGGTTATGATACGCAGTATTTT
CDR3aa: CSAFPGQGYDTQYF

v_gene: TRBV27
j_gene: TRBJ2-3
d_gene: -
abundance: few
CDR3nt: TGTGCCAGCAGTTTGACAGGCACGCAGTATTTT
CDR3aa: CASSLTGTQYF

v_gene: TRBV13
j_gene: TRBJ1-1
d_gene: TRBD1
abundance: -
CDR3nt: TGTGCCAGCAGCCCAGGACAGGGCTTACACACTGAAGCTTTCTTT
CDR3aa: CASSPGQGLHTEAFF

v_gene: TRBV7-2
j_gene: TRBJ2-3
d_gene: TRBD2
abundance: -
CDR3nt: TGTGCCAGCAGCCGCGGGACTAGCGAGGCCGGATCAGCAGATACGCAGTATTTT
CDR3aa: CASSRGTSEAGSADTQYF

v_gene: TRBV6-5
j_gene: TRBJ1-1
d_gene: TRBD1
abundance: few
CDR3nt: TGTGCCAGCAGCCGACTGACAGGGTTCACTGAAGCTTTCTTT
CDR3aa: CASSRLTGFTEAFF

v_gene: TRBV5-4
j_gene: TRBJ2-1
d_gene: TRBD1
abundance: -
CDR3nt: TGTGCCAGCAGCCCGGAGGGACAGGCCCTTCTTTGGGAGCAGTTCTTC
CDR3aa: CASSPEGQALLWEQFF

v_gene: TRBV29-1
j_gene: TRBJ2-7
d_gene: -
abundance: -
CDR3nt: TGCAGCGTTGCTTATAAGGTCACCCCTCTCGAGCAGTACTTC
CDR3aa: CSVAYKVTPLEQYF

v_gene: TRBV7-9
j_gene: TRBJ2-1
d_gene: TRBD2
abundance: -
CDR3nt: TGTGCCAGCAGCCCGGCAGCGGGAGCTGGAAATGAGCAGTTCTTC
CDR3aa: CASSPAAGAGNEQFF

v_gene: TRBV10-3
j_gene: TRBJ2-3
d_gene: TRBD2
abundance: -
CDR3nt: TGTGCCATCAGTGAGTCGATCGGACTAGCGGGAGGTAAAGATACGCAGTATTTT
CDR3aa: CAISESIGLAGGKDTQYF

v_gene: TRBV29-1
j_gene: TRBJ2-1
d_gene: -
abundance: -
CDR3nt: TGCAGCGCTATGGGACTCCGAGTGGGCGATGAGCAGTTCTTC
CDR3aa: CSAMGLRVGDEQFF

v_gene: TRBV4-1
j_gene: TRBJ1-5
d_gene: TRBD1
abundance: -
CDR3nt: TGCGCCAGCAGCTCAAAGGGGGCTTTCGGCCAGCCCCAGCATTTT
CDR3aa: CASSSKGAFGQPQHF

v_gene: TRBV12-3/TRBV12-4
j_gene: TRBJ1-1
d_gene: TRBD1
abundance: few
CDR3nt: TGTGCCAGCAGTTCTTTGGGGACAGAGAACACTGAAGCTTTCTTT
CDR3aa: CASSSLGTENTEAFF

v_gene: TRBV11-2
j_gene: TRBJ2-1
d_gene: TRBD1
abundance: medium-sized
CDR3nt: TGTGCCAGCAGCCCCTCCCGGACAGGGATAGAGCAGTTCTTC
CDR3aa: CASSPSRTGIEQFF

v_gene: TRBV30
j_gene: TRBJ1-6
d_gene: -
abundance: few
CDR3nt: TGTGCCTGGAGTGGAGGAGGGTGGTATTCACCCCTCCACTTT
CDR3aa: CAWSGGGWYSPLHF

v_gene: TRBV12-3/TRBV12-4
j_gene: TRBJ2-3
d_gene: TRBD2
abundance: -
CDR3nt: TGTGCCAGCAGTTTACTGGGACTAGCGGGAGTAAATACGCAGTATTTT
CDR3aa: CASSLLGLAGVNTQYF

v_gene: TRBV6-1
j_gene: TRBJ1-5
d_gene: -
abundance: few
CDR3nt: TGTGCCAGCCTATTGGACAGAGGCAATCAGCCCCAGCATTTT
CDR3aa: CASLLDRGNQPQHF

v_gene: TRBV12-3/TRBV12-4
j_gene: TRBJ1-5
d_gene: -
abundance: few
CDR3nt: TGTGCCAGCAGTTTAGGGTGGGGCAATCAGCCCCAGCATTTT
CDR3aa: CASSLGWGNQPQHF

v_gene: TRBV30
j_gene: TRBJ1-1
d_gene: -
abundance: -
CDR3nt: TGTGCCTGGAGTCTAGGGGCACCTGAAGCTTTCTTT
CDR3aa: CAWSLGAPEAFF

v_gene: TRBV19
j_gene: TRBJ2-5
d_gene: TRBD1
abundance: -
CDR3nt: TGTGCCAGCCAACCAGACAGGGGCAAAGAGACCCAGTACTTC
CDR3aa: CASQPDRGKETQYF